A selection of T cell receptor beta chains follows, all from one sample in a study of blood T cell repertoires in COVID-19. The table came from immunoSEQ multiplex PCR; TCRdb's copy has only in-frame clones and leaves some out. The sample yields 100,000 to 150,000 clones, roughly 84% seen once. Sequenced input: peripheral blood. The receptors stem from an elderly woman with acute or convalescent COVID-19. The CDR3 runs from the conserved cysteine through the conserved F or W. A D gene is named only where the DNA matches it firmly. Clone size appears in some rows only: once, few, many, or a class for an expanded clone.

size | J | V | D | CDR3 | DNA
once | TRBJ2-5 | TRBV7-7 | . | CASSSGLAPETQYF | TGTGCCAGCAGCTCAGGGCTGGCTCCAGAGACCCAGTACTTC
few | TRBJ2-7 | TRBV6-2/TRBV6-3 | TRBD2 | CASSQRLAGGLSQGYEQYF | TGTGCCAGCAGTCAGCGCCTAGCGGGAGGTCTCTCCCAAGGTTACGAGCAGTACTTC
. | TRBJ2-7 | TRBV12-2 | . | CASRLDPSSYEQYF | TGTGCAAGTCGCTTAGATCCGAGCTCCTACGAGCAGTACTTC
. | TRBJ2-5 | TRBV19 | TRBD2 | CASSVGGEAQYF | TGTGCCAGTAGCGTCGGGGGGGAGGCCCAGTACTTC
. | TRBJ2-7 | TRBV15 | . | CATSRELIYEQYF | TGTGCCACCAGCAGAGAACTGATCTACGAGCAGTACTTC
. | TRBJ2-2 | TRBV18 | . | CASSPQLARSTGELFF | TGTGCCAGCTCACCTCAACTAGCCCGCTCCACCGGGGAGCTGTTTTTT
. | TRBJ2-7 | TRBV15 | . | CATSRDGGIRNSYEQYF | TGTGCCACCAGCAGAGATGGGGGGATACGAAACTCCTACGAGCAGTACTTC
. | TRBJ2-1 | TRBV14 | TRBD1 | CASSGGGQGYPHEQFF | TGTGCCAGCAGCGGCGGGGGACAGGGGTACCCCCATGAGCAGTTCTTC
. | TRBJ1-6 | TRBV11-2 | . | CASRSVRGDNSPLHF | TGTGCCAGCAGGTCGGTGCGGGGCGATAATTCACCCCTCCACTTT
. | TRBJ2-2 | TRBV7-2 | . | CASSSSSANTGELFF | TGTGCCAGCAGCTCATCGAGCGCGAACACCGGGGAGCTGTTTTTT
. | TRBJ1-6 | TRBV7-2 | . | CASSLGYFGDSPLHF | TGTGCCAGCAGCTTAGGGTATTTCGGGGATTCACCCCTCCACTTT
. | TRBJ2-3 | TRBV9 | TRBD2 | CASSAGTSGRLSTDTQYF | TGTGCCAGCAGCGCCGGGACTAGCGGGAGGCTGAGCACAGATACGCAGTATTTT
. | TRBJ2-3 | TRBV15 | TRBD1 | CATSRDPPRDRFTDTQYF | TGTGCCACCAGCAGAGATCCCCCCCGGGACAGATTCACAGATACGCAGTATTTT
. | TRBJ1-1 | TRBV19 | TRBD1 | CASSPLTGWNTEAFF | TGTGCCAGTAGTCCCTTGACAGGGTGGAACACTGAAGCTTTCTTT
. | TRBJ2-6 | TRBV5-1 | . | CASSLQGPSGANVLTF | TGCGCCAGCAGCTTGCAGGGGCCCTCTGGGGCCAACGTCCTGACTTTC
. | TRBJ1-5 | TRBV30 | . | CAWSVRRGEGQPQHF | TGTGCCTGGAGTGTACGGAGAGGGGAGGGTCAGCCCCAGCATTTT
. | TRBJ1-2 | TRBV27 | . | CASSLREGLGYTF | TGTGCCAGCAGTTTACGAGAGGGATTGGGCTACACCTTC
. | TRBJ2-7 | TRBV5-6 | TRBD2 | CASSWGLAAEQYF | TGTGCCAGCAGCTGGGGACTAGCGGCGGAGCAGTACTTC
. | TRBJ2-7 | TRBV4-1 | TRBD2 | CASSQESASGVAYEQYF | TGCGCCAGCAGCCAAGAATCTGCCAGCGGGGTAGCCTACGAGCAGTACTTC
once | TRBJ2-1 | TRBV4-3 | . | CASSQGGLGSEQFF | TGCGCCAGCAGCCAGGGGGGACTCGGGTCTGAGCAGTTCTTC
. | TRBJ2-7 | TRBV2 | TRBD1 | CASSALTGQGSIEQYF | TGTGCCAGCAGTGCTTTGACAGGACAGGGGAGCATCGAGCAGTACTTC
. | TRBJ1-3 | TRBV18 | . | CASSPQGQGSGNTIYF | TGTGCCAGCTCACCCCAGGGGCAGGGGTCAGGAAACACCATATATTTT
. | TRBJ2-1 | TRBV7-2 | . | CASSDTRFDEQFF | TGTGCCAGCAGTGACACTAGGTTCGATGAGCAGTTCTTC
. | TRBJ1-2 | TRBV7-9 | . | CASSHIADRPFTYGYTF | TGTGCCAGCAGCCACATAGCAGACCGACCATTTACTTATGGCTACACCTTC
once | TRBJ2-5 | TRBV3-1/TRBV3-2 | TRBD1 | CASSHSGQGSVKTQYF | TGTGCCAGCAGCCATTCTGGACAGGGGAGCGTAAAGACCCAGTACTTC
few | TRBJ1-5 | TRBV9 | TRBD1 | CASSEGTVSNQPQHF | TGTGCCAGCAGCGAAGGGACAGTAAGCAATCAGCCCCAGCATTTT
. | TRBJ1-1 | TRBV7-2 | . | CASSLSTGSEAFF | TGTGCCAGCAGCTTATCTACAGGGTCTGAAGCTTTCTTT
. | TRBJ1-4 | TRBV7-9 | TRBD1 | CASSALQGRRANEKLFF | TGTGCCAGCAGCGCATTACAGGGGCGGAGGGCTAATGAAAAACTGTTTTTT
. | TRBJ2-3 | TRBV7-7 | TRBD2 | CASSLAGGADTQYF | TGTGCCAGCAGTCTAGCGGGAGGGGCAGATACGCAGTATTTT
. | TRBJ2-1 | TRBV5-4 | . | CASSLGAADKQFF | TGTGCCAGCAGCTTGGGAGCCGCGGATAAGCAGTTCTTC
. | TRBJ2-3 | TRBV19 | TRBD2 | CASSGGRLAGGADTQYF | TGTGCCAGTAGTGGGGGGAGACTAGCGGGAGGCGCAGATACGCAGTATTTT
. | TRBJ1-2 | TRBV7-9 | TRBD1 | CASSLARQGARRGYTF | TGTGCCAGCAGCTTAGCGCGGCAGGGGGCGCGACGGGGCTACACCTTC
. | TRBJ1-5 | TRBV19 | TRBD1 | CASSIGATGSVNSNQPQHF | TGTGCCAGTAGTATAGGTGCGACAGGGTCGGTGAATAGCAATCAGCCCCAGCATTTT
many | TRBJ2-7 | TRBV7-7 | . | CASSPQGLSYEQYF | TGTGCCAGCAGCCCCCAGGGACTCTCCTACGAGCAGTACTTC
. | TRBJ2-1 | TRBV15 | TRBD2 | CATSSGLAYNEQFF | TGTGCCACCAGTTCCGGACTAGCCTACAATGAGCAGTTCTTC
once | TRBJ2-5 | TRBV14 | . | CASSQYSQETQYF | TGTGCCAGCAGCCAATACAGCCAAGAGACCCAGTACTTC
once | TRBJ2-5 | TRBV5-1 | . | CASSLAGAETQYF | TGCGCCAGCAGCTTGGCAGGGGCAGAGACCCAGTACTTC
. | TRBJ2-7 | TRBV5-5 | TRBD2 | CASSFLAGGTYEQYF | TGTGCCAGCAGCTTTCTAGCGGGGGGTACCTACGAGCAGTACTTC
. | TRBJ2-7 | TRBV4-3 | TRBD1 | CASSPGQGVYEQYF | TGCGCCAGCAGCCCGGGACAGGGAGTCTACGAGCAGTACTTC
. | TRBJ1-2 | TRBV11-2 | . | CASSLGPGSQYGYTF | TGTGCCAGCAGCTTAGGTCCGGGGTCTCAGTATGGCTACACCTTC
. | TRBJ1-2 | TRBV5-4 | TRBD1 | CASSLAGGQGAGYTF | TGTGCCAGCAGCTTGGCAGGGGGACAGGGGGCTGGCTACACCTTC
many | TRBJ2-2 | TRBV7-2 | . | CASSPRLNTGELFF | TGTGCCAGCAGCCCGCGCTTGAACACCGGGGAGCTGTTTTTT
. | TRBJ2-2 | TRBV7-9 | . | CASSLGSIGELFF | TGTGCCAGCAGCTTAGGTAGTATCGGGGAGCTGTTTTTT
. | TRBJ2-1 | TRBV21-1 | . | CASSTSVPGQGSYNEQFF | TGTGCCAGCAGCACCTCAGTCCCGGGACAGGGCTCCTACAATGAGCAGTTCTTC
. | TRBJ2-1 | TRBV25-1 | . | CASSELEGSSYNEQFF | TGTGCCAGCAGTGAATTGGAGGGAAGCTCCTACAATGAGCAGTTCTTC